This T cell receptor beta chain derives from a study of sequential checkpoint blockade in melanoma. Study summary: After both sequences, patients received maintenance nivolumab. TCRbeta immunosequencing was performed on DNA from approximately 93 pretreatment melanoma tumor samples. Study outcomes and limitations: About 30 times likelier clinical benefit followed increased tumor T-cell fraction and clonality.

Assay: immunoSEQ multiplex PCR; the TCRdb copy retains only in-frame clones and omits some. Of about 1,400 clones listed, under 30% are singletons. The CDR3 runs 15 residues. V was clipped by 0 bases and J by 4 bases, with 12 bases between them. In germline, CDR1 is SGHRS, CDR2 YFSETQ. Comments on this clone: Its antigen is not known.

Stated treatment: randomized to nivolumab then ipilimumab (arm A) or the reverse (arm B). The specimen was tumor tissue (inferred from file names), collected from a patient given nivolumab and ipilimumab in sequence. V usage is TRBV5-1 and J usage is TRBJ2-3; the D gene is possibly TRBD1 (6 bases). This sequence was found in a human donor with melanoma. The DNA for the CDR3 is TGCGCCAGCAGCTTGGACAGGGCAGGAGCAGATACGCAGTATTTT. Its translation: CASSLDRAGADTQYF.